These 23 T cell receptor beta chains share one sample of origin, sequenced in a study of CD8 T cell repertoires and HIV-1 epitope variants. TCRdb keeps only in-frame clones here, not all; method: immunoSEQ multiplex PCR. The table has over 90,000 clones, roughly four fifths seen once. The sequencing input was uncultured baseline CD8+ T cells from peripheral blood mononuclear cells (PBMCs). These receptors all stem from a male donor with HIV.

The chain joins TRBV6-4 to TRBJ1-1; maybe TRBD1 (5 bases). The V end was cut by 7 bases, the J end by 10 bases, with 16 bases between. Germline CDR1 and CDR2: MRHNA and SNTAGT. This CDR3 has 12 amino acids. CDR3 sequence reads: CASTDYGGRAFF. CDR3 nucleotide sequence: TGTGCCAGCACCGACTATGGGGGGAGAGCTTTCTTT.

This CDR3 reads CASSGGEQETQYF. The CDR3 DNA reads as TGTGCCAGCAGTGGGGGGGAACAAGAGACCCAGTACTTC. The chain is built from TRBV2 and TRBJ2-5, with D tentatively TRBD2 (6 bases). Trimming removed 4 bases at V and 2 bases at J, with 8 bases between. This CDR3 has 13 amino acids. Germline values: CDR1 SNHLY, CDR2 FYNNEI.

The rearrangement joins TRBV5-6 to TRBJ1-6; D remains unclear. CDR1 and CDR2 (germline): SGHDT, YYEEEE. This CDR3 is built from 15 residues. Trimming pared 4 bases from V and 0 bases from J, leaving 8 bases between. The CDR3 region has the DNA TGTGCCAGCAGCAAGTTGAGCTCCTATAATTCACCCCTCCACTTT. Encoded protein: CASSKLSSYNSPLHF.

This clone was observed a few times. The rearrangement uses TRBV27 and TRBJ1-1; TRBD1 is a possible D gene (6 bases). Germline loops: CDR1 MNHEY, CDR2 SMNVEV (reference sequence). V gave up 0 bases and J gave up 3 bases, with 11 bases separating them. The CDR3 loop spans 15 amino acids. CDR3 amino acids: CASSLSTTGHTEAFF. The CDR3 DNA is TGTGCCAGCAGTTTATCCACGACAGGACACACTGAAGCTTTCTTT.

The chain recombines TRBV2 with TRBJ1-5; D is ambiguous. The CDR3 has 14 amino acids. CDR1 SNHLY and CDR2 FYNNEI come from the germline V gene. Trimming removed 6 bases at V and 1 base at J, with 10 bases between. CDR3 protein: CASRVLASNQPQHF. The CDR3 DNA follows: TGTGCCAGCAGGGTATTAGCAAGCAATCAGCCCCAGCATTTT.

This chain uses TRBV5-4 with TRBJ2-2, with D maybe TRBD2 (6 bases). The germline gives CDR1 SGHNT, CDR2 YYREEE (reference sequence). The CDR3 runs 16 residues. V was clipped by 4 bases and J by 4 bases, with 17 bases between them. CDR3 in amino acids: CASSPGRAGSTGELFF. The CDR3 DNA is TGTGCCAGCAGCCCAGGGCGCGCGGGGAGCACCGGGGAGCTGTTTTTT.

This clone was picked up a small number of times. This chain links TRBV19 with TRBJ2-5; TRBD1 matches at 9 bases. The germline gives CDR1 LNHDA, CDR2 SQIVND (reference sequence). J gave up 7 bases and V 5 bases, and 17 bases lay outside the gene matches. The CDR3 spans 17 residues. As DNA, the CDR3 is TGTGCCAGTAGTCCCGGGGCAACAGGGGGCAATGGTTTGACCCAGTACTTC. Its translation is CASSPGATGGNGLTQYF.

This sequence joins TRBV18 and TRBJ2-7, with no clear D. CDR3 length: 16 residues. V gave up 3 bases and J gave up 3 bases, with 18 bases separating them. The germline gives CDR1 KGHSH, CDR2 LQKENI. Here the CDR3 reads CASSPEIWAAHYEQYF. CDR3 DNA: TGTGCCAGCTCACCGGAGATATGGGCGGCCCACTACGAGCAGTACTTC.

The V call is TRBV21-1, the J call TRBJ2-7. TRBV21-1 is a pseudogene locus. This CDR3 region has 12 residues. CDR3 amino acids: CASSKVDTEQYF. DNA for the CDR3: TGTGCCAGCAGCAAAGTGGATACCGAGCAGTACTTC.

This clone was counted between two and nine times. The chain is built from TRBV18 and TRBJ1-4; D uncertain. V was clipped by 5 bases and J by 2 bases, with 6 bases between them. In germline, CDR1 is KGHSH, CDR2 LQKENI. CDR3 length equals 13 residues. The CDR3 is CASSRETNEKLFF. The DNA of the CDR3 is TGTGCCAGCTCAAGGGAGACTAATGAAAAACTGTTTTTT.

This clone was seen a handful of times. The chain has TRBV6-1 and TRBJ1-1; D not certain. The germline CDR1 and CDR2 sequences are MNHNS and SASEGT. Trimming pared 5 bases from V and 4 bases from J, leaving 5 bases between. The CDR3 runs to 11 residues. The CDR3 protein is CASSPATEAFF. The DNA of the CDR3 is TGTGCCAGCAGTCCCGCCACTGAAGCTTTCTTT.

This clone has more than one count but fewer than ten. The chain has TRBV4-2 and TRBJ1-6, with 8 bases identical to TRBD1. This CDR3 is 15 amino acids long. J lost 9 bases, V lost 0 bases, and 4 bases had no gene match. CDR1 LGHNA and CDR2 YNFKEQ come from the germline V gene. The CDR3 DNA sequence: TGTGCCAGCAGCCAAGATAGGACAGGGAGTTCACCCCTCCACTTT. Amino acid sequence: CASSQDRTGSSPLHF.

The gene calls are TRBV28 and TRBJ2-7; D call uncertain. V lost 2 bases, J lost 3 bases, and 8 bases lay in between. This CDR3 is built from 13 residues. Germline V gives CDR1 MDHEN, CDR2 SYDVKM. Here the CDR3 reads CASSLNDHYEQYF. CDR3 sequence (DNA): TGTGCCAGCAGTTTAAACGATCACTACGAGCAGTACTTC. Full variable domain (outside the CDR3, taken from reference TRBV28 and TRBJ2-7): DVKVTQSSRYLVKRTGEKVFLECVQDMDHENMFWYRQDPGLGLRLIYFSYDVKMKEKGDIPEGYSVSREKKERFSLILESASTNQTSMYLCASSLNDHYEQYFGPGTRLTVT.

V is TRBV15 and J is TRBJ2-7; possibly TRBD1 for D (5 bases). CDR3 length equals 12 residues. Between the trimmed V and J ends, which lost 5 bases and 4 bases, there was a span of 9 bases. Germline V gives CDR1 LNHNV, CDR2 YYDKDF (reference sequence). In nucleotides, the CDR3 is TGTGCCACCAGCGTTCAGGGTTACGAGCAGTACTTC. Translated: CATSVQGYEQYF.

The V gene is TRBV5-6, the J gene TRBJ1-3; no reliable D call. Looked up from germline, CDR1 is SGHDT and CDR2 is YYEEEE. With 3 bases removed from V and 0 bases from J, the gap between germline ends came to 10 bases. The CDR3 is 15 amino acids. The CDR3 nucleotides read TGTGCCAGCAGCTCCGCGGGGTACTCTGGAAACACCATATATTTT. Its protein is CASSSAGYSGNTIYF. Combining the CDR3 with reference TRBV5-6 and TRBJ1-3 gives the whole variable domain DAGVTQSPTHLIKTRGQQVTLRCSPKSGHDTVSWYQQALGQGPQFIFQYYEEEERQRGNFPDRFSGHQFPNYSSELNVNALLLGDSALYLCASSSAGYSGNTIYFGEGSWLTVV.

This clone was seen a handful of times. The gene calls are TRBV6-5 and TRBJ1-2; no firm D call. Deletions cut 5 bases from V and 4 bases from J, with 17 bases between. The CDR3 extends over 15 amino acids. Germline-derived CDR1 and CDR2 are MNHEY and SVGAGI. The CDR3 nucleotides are TGTGCCAGCAGTGTTTTGGTCTCGGCAGCCTATGGCTACACCTTC. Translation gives CASSVLVSAAYGYTF.

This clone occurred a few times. The CDR3 sequence is CASSSDTYEQYF. The CDR3 region has the DNA TGTGCCAGCAGCTCCGACACATACGAGCAGTACTTC. The chain carries TRBV28 and TRBJ2-7; D unresolved. Germline V gene data show CDR1 as MDHEN and CDR2 as SYDVKM. The ends were cut back, 6 bases at V and 4 bases at J, with 10 bases in the middle. The CDR3 is made up of 12 amino acids. Filled out from reference TRBV28 and TRBJ2-7, the complete variable domain reads DVKVTQSSRYLVKRTGEKVFLECVQDMDHENMFWYRQDPGLGLRLIYFSYDVKMKEKGDIPEGYSVSREKKERFSLILESASTNQTSMYLCASSSDTYEQYFGPGTRLTVT.

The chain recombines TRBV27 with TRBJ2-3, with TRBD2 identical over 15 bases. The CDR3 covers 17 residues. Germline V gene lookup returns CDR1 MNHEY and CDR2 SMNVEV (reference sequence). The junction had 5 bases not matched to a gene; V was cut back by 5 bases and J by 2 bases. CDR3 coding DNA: TGTGCCAGCAGTCCGCGGACTAGCGGGAGGGCCACAGATACGCAGTATTTT. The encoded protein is CASSPRTSGRATDTQYF.

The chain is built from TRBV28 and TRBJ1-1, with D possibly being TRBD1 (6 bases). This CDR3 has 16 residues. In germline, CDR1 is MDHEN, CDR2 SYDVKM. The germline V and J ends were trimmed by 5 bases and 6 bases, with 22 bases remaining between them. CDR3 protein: CASSAYREDRRAEAFF. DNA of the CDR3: TGTGCCAGCAGTGCCTACAGGGAAGACCGCCGAGCTGAAGCTTTCTTT.

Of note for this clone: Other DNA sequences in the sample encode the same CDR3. CDR3 amino acids: CASSTPPGNTGELFF. The CDR3, as DNA: TGTGCCAGCAGCACACCCCCAGGGAACACCGGGGAGCTGTTTTTT. The chain carries TRBV28 and TRBJ2-2; D gene unclear. Germline V gene data show CDR1 as MDHEN and CDR2 as SYDVKM. The V end lost 6 bases, the J end lost 1 base, and 12 bases lay between the germline ends. This CDR3 is built from 15 residues.

DNA of the CDR3: TGCGCCAGCAGCTTGGACCCGGACGCCTACAATGAGCAGTTCTTC. This codes for CASSLDPDAYNEQFF. The chain joins TRBV5-1 to TRBJ2-1; D is ambiguous. This CDR3 contains 15 residues. V was trimmed by 0 bases and J by 2 bases, leaving 9 bases between them. Germline-derived CDR1 and CDR2 are SGHRS and YFSETQ.

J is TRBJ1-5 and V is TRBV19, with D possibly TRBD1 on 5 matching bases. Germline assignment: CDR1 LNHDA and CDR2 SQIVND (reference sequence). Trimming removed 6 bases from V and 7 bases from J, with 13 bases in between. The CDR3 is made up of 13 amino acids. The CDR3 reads CASRGGGDQPQHF. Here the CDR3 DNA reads TGTGCCAGTAGGGGCGGAGGGGACCAGCCCCAGCATTTT.

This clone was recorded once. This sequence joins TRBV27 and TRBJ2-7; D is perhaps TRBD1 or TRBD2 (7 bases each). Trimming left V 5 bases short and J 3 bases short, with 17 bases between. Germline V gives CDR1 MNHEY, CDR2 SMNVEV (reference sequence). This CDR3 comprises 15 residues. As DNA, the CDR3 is TGTGCCAGCAGTCCTCAGGGGGGGAAAAACTACGAGCAGTACTTC. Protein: CASSPQGGKNYEQYF.